The source of this TCR beta chain is a study of regulatory T cells in long-lasting Graves disease. As for time point: newly diagnosed GD, antithyroid drugs for less than 3 months. Scientists built the TCR library using RNA that was extracted from PBMCs. This clonotype was detected many times. Building the TCR beta libraries relied on iRepertoire HTBI primers, and CDR3 regions underwent Arm-PCR. Each CDR3 protein gets one entry after TCRdb re-called the multiplex PCR reads with MiXCR. The sample records around 450,000 distinct CDR3 sequences, 14% to 15% being singletons. These data also formed part of another study, on T cells in Graves' hyperthyroidism and ophthalmopathy.

Specimen: peripheral blood mononuclear cells (PBMCs), collected at new diagnosis, from a patient treated with antithyroid drugs. The sequence was collected from a woman aged 25 to 39 with Graves disease.

CDR3 loop: CSVEGQQETQYF. The CDR3 bases are TGCAGCGTTGAGGGACAGCAAGAGACCCAGTACTTC. The chain recombines TRBV29-1 with TRBJ2-5; 7 bases align to TRBD1. Germline CDR1 reads SQVTM; CDR2 reads ANQGSEA. The V segment lost 3 bases and the J segment 2 bases; nucleotides outside the gene matches: 0. This CDR3 region has 12 residues.